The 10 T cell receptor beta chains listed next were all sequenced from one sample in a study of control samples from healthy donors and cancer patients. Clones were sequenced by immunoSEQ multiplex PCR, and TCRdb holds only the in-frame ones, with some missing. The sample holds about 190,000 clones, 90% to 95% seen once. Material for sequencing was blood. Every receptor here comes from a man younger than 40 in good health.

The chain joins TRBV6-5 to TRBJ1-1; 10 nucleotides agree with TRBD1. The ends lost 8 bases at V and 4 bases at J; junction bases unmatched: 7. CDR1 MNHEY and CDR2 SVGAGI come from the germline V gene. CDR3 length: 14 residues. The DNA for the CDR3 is TGTGCCAGCCTCCCCGGGGACAGGGGCACTGAAGCTTTCTTT. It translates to CASLPGDRGTEAFF.

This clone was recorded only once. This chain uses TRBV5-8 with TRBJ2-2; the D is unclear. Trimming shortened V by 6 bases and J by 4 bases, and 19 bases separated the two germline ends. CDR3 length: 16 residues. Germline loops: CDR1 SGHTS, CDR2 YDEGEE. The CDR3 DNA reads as TGTGCCAGCACCCGATCCCCCCAGGAGCTCACCGGGGAGCTGTTTTTT. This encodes CASTRSPQELTGELFF.

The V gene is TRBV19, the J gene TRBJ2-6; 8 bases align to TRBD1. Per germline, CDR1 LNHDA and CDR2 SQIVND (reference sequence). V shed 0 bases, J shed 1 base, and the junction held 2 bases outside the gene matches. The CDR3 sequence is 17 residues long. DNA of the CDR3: TGTGCCAGTAGTATAGAAACAGGGGGATCTGGGGCCAACGTCCTGACTTTC. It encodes CASSIETGGSGANVLTF. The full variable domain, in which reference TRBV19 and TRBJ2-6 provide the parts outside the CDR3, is DGGITQSPKYLFRKEGQNVTLSCEQNLNHDAMYWYRQDPGQGLRLIYYSQIVNDFQKGDIAEGYSVSREKKESFPLTVTSAQKNPTAFYLCASSIETGGSGANVLTFGAGSRLTVL.

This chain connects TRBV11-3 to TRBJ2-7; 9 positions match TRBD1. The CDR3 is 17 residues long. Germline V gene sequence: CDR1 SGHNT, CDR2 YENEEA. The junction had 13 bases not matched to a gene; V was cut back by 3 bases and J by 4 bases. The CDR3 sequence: CASSFQTSDRGGYEQYF. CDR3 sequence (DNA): TGTGCCAGCAGCTTCCAAACCTCCGACAGGGGGGGGTACGAGCAGTACTTC. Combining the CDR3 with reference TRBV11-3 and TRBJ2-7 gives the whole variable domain EAGVVQSPRYKIIEKKQPVAFWCNPISGHNTLYWYLQNLGQGPELLIRYENEEAVDDSQLPKDRFSAERLKGVDSTLKIQPAELGDSAVYLCASSFQTSDRGGYEQYFGPGTRLTVT.

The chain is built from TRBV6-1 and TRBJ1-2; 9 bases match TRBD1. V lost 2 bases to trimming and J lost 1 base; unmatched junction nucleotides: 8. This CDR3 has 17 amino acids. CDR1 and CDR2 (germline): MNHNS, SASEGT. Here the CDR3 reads CASSESRTGELNYGYTF. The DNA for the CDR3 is TGTGCCAGCAGTGAATCACGGACAGGGGAACTTAACTATGGCTACACCTTC.

CDR3 sequence reads: CASSPFFRGPNTGELFF. The CDR3 nucleotides read TGTGCCAGCTCACCATTTTTTAGGGGGCCAAACACCGGGGAGCTGTTTTTT. The chain uses TRBV18 and TRBJ2-2; 7 bases fit TRBD1. The CDR3 is made up of 17 amino acids. From germline, CDR1 is KGHSH and CDR2 LQKENI. V lost 2 bases and J lost 2; bases outside the gene matches: 8.

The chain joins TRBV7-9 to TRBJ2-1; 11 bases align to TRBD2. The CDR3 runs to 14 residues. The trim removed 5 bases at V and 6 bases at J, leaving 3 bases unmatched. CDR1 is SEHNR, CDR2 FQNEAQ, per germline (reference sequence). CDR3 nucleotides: TGTGCCAGCAGCCCCGGGACTAGCGGCAATGAGCAGTTCTTC. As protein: CASSPGTSGNEQFF.

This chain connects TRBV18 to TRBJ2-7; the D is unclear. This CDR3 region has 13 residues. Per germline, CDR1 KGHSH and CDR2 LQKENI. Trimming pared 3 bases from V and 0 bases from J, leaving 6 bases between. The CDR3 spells CASSPSSSYEQYF. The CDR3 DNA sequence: TGTGCCAGCTCACCCTCTAGCTCCTACGAGCAGTACTTC. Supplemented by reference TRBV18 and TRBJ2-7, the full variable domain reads NAGVMQNPRHLVRRRGQEARLRCSPMKGHSHVYWYRQLPEEGLKFMVYLQKENIIDESGMPKERFSAEFPKEGPSILRIQQVVRGDSAAYFCASSPSSSYEQYFGPGTRLTVT.

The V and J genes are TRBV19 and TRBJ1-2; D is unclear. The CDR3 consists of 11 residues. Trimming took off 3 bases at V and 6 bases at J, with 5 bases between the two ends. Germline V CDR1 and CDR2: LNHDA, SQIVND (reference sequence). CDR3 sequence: CASSIQDGYTF. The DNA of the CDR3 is TGTGCCAGTAGTATCCAAGATGGCTACACCTTC.

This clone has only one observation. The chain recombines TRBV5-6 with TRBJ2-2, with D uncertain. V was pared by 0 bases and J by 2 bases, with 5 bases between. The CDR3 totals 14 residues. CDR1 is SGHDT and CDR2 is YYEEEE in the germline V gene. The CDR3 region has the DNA TGTGCCAGCAGCTTGGGGACCAACACCGGGGAGCTGTTTTTT. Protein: CASSLGTNTGELFF.